A selection of T cell receptor beta chains follows, all from one sample in a study of blood T cell repertoires in COVID-19. Profiling relied on immunoSEQ multiplex PCR, and the TCRdb table lists in-frame clones only, not all of them. Counted here are about 170,000 clones, roughly 90% occurring once; the ten biggest clones make up 4.8%. The sequenced sample was peripheral blood. All receptors derive from a man aged 25-40 years with COVID-19, enrolled during active disease. Both conserved end residues are part of each CDR3. The D gene is left open where the match is weak. The size of a clone is reported for some rows only, either as once, few or many, or as a class for expanded clones.

abundance	v_gene	d_gene	j_gene	CDR3nt	CDR3aa
few	TRBV11-2	TRBD1	TRBJ1-2	TGTGCCAGCAGTTATAACAGGGGGCTATTGGGTGATGGCTACACCTTC	CASSYNRGLLGDGYTF
NA	TRBV4-3	TRBD2	TRBJ2-7	TGCGCCAGCAGCCAAGGTACCGGGACTAGCGGCTACGAGCAGTACTTC	CASSQGTGTSGYEQYF
once	TRBV28	TRBD1	TRBJ1-2	TGTGCCAGCATTACCGGACAGGGGGGCTATGGCTACACCTTC	CASITGQGGYGYTF
NA	TRBV28	NA	TRBJ2-7	TGTGCCAGCAGTTTGGGCTACTACGAGCAGTACTTC	CASSLGYYEQYF
NA	TRBV6-5	NA	TRBJ2-5	TGTGCCAGCAGACAGATGGAACAGGGCGCTGGGACCCAGTACTTC	CASRQMEQGAGTQYF
once	TRBV6-5	TRBD1	TRBJ1-6	TGTGCCAGCAGTTATGGGGCAGGGGGCAATTCACCCCTCCACTTT	CASSYGAGGNSPLHF
NA	TRBV18	NA	TRBJ1-1	TGTGCCAGCTCACCACCGGTTCTAGTGGGGGCGGGCACTGAAGCTTTCTTT	CASSPPVLVGAGTEAFF
NA	TRBV28	TRBD2	TRBJ2-5	TGTGCCAGCAGTTTAGAACTAGCGGGAGCGTATATCCAAGAGACCCAGTACTTC	CASSLELAGAYIQETQYF
NA	TRBV28	NA	TRBJ1-3	TGTGCCAGCAGTCAGTACTCTGGAAACACCATATATTTT	CASSQYSGNTIYF
few	TRBV16	TRBD1	TRBJ1-3	TGTGCCAGCAGCCAATCCCAGGGGGCCAACACCATATATTTT	CASSQSQGANTIYF
NA	TRBV27	NA	TRBJ1-2	TGTGCCAGCCGTGCGGGAGGACTGAGTGGCTACACCTTC	CASRAGGLSGYTF
NA	TRBV9	TRBD2	TRBJ2-3	TGTGCCAGCAGCGTAGCCCCTAGCGGGACAAACACAGATACGCAGTATTTT	CASSVAPSGTNTDTQYF
NA	TRBV7-9	NA	TRBJ2-7	TGTGCCAGCAGCTTAGTCGGGCGGGGCACCCACTACGAGCAGTACTTC	CASSLVGRGTHYEQYF
NA	TRBV5-1	TRBD1	TRBJ1-2	TGCGCCAGCAGCTTGGAGGCAGGGGGCCGGGGTGGCTACACCTTC	CASSLEAGGRGGYTF
NA	TRBV5-4	NA	TRBJ2-1	TGTGCCAGCAGCTCCCACTTTCTAGTGCGCTCCTACAATGAGCAGTTCTTC	CASSSHFLVRSYNEQFF
NA	TRBV27	TRBD1	TRBJ2-2	TGTGCCAGCAGTAATGGACAGGGGTGGGGGGAGCTGTTTTTT	CASSNGQGWGELFF
few	TRBV6-1	TRBD1	TRBJ1-2	TGTGCCAGCAGTGAATTCCCGACAGGGTGGGAGGGCTACACCTTC	CASSEFPTGWEGYTF
once	TRBV9	TRBD1	TRBJ2-3	TGTGCCAGCAGCACCCCAGGGGGTCTAGTAACCACAGATACGCAGTATTTT	CASSTPGGLVTTDTQYF
NA	TRBV24-1	TRBD2	TRBJ2-1	TGTGCCACCAGTGACCCGTCAGCGGGGGAACAGTTCTTC	CATSDPSAGEQFF
NA	TRBV19	TRBD2	TRBJ2-7	TGTGCCAGTAGTATAAACGGGGGGGCCTACGAGCAGTACTTC	CASSINGGAYEQYF
NA	TRBV10-3	TRBD1	TRBJ1-3	TGTGCCATCAGGGCGGCAGGGGGCTCTGGAAACACCATATATTTT	CAIRAAGGSGNTIYF
NA	TRBV9	NA	TRBJ2-1	TGTGCCAGCAGCGTATACGTAGGGGCGAATAAGCAGTTCTTC	CASSVYVGANKQFF
NA	TRBV5-1	TRBD1	TRBJ2-7	TGCGCCAGCAGCGCCGGGACAGGGTCCTACGAGCAGTACTTC	CASSAGTGSYEQYF
NA	TRBV27	NA	TRBJ2-7	TGTGCCAGCAGTTCCCTATCTTCCTACGAGCAGTACTTC	CASSSLSSYEQYF
NA	TRBV29-1	TRBD1	TRBJ2-1	TGCAGCGTTCCCGGACAGGGGAACTTTGGGAGCTCCTACAATGAGCAGTTCTTC	CSVPGQGNFGSSYNEQFF
NA	TRBV27	TRBD1	TRBJ1-1	TGTGCCAGCAGAAAGGGGACAGGCCAGATGGGGACTGAAGCTTTCTTT	CASRKGTGQMGTEAFF
NA	TRBV3-1/TRBV3-2	TRBD2	TRBJ2-2	TGTGCCAGCAGCCAACTAGCGGGAGCGGCCACCGGGGAGCTGTTTTTT	CASSQLAGAATGELFF
NA	TRBV24-1	NA	TRBJ2-5	TGTGCCACCAGTGACAGACATTGGGAGACCCAGTACTTC	CATSDRHWETQYF
NA	TRBV11-3	TRBD1	TRBJ1-2	TGTGCCAGCAGCTTCGCCGGGACAGGGGGAGACTATGGCTACACCTTC	CASSFAGTGGDYGYTF
once	TRBV5-6	NA	TRBJ1-1	TGTGCCAGCAGCCCGGGTGCGTCCACTGAAGCTTTCTTT	CASSPGASTEAFF
few	TRBV28	NA	TRBJ1-1	TGTGCCAGCAGTTTAGACACGAACACTGAAGCTTTCTTT	CASSLDTNTEAFF
NA	TRBV18	TRBD2	TRBJ2-1	TGTGCCAGCTCACCATGGATCGGGCGGGAGAGCTCCTACAATGAGCAGTTCTTC	CASSPWIGRESSYNEQFF
NA	TRBV19	NA	TRBJ1-1	TGTGCCAGTAGCCTCGAGGTGAACACTGAAGCTTTCTTT	CASSLEVNTEAFF
NA	TRBV7-3	TRBD2	TRBJ2-7	TGTGCCAGCAGCCCTCGACTAGCGGGATTTTACGAGCAGTACTTC	CASSPRLAGFYEQYF
NA	TRBV4-2	NA	TRBJ1-3	TGTGCCAGCAGCCAAGAGTTAGCACCTATCTCTGGAAACACCATATATTTT	CASSQELAPISGNTIYF
NA	TRBV7-2	TRBD2	TRBJ2-1	TGTGCCAGCAGCTTAATGGAGGCGGGAGGGTTTTTTTACAATGAGCAGTTCTTC	CASSLMEAGGFFYNEQFF
NA	TRBV2	NA	TRBJ2-2	TGTGCCACCTCAGTTTCATCCACCGGGGAGCTGTTTTTT	CATSVSSTGELFF
NA	TRBV24-1	NA	TRBJ1-2	TGTGCCACCAGTGATCCCGGGGGGGGCTATGGCTACACCTTC	CATSDPGGGYGYTF
NA	TRBV7-3	NA	TRBJ2-2	TGTGCCAGCAGCCTCGCGCTTCACACCGGGGAGCTGTTTTTT	CASSLALHTGELFF
NA	TRBV19	TRBD1	TRBJ1-3	TGTGCCAGTAGTAAACGATTACAGGGGTCTGGAAACACCATATATTTT	CASSKRLQGSGNTIYF
NA	TRBV9	TRBD2	TRBJ2-7	TGTGCCAGCAGCCCCGGCGGGGGGGCCAGCTACGAGCAGTACTTC	CASSPGGGASYEQYF
NA	TRBV10-3	NA	TRBJ1-1	TGTGCCATCGGAAACAGGGTCGCTGAAGCTTTCTTT	CAIGNRVAEAFF
NA	TRBV6-5	NA	TRBJ1-1	TGTGCCAGCAGTTACTCCAGGGTGAACACTGAAGCTTTCTTT	CASSYSRVNTEAFF
NA	TRBV11-2	NA	TRBJ2-5	TGTGCCAGCAGCTTAGGTGGCAGGGCGGAGACCCAGTACTTC	CASSLGGRAETQYF
NA	TRBV28	TRBD1	TRBJ1-2	TGTGCCAGCAGTAGGGGGACAGGGGCTAACTATGGCTACACCTTC	CASSRGTGANYGYTF